Below, 27 T cell receptor beta chains from the same sample are listed, as sequenced in a study of blood T cell repertoires in COVID-19. Generated by immunoSEQ multiplex PCR, the TCRdb table keeps only in-frame clones and is missing some. The sample holds 330,000 or so clones, about 90% seen once. The specimen was PBMCs or T cells enriched from blood (not recorded which). Source of these receptors: a woman younger than 45 who had recovered from COVID-19.

CDR3 sequence: CASSPGQGVGSPLHF. CDR3 DNA sequence: TGCGCCAGCAGCCCGGGACAGGGAGTGGGTTCACCCCTCCACTTT. V usage is TRBV5-1 and J usage is TRBJ1-6, with 9 bases aligning to TRBD1. This CDR3 comprises 15 residues. Germline V gives CDR1 SGHRS, CDR2 YFSETQ. V gave up 4 bases and J gave up 9 bases; unmatched junction bases: 8. The full variable domain, rest sourced from reference TRBV5-1 and TRBJ1-6, is KAGVTQTPRYLIKTRGQQVTLSCSPISGHRSVSWYQQTPGQGLQFLFEYFSETQRNKGNFPGRFSGRQFSNSRSEMNVSTLELGDSALYLCASSPGQGVGSPLHFGNGTRLTVT.

The J gene is TRBJ1-3, the V gene TRBV2; no definite D call. V lost 10 bases and J 0 bases, leaving 7 bases between the germline ends. Germline assignment: CDR1 SNHLY and CDR2 FYNNEI. The length of the CDR3 is 12 residues. CDR3 sequence (DNA): TGTGCCATCGAGAGCTCTGGAAACACCATATATTTT. It specifies CAIESSGNTIYF.

This clone has a single count. The gene calls are TRBV28 and TRBJ1-6; the match to TRBD1 covers 7 bases. The junction had 8 bases not matched to a gene; V was cut back by 3 bases and J by 0 bases. There are 18 residues in the CDR3. The germline V gene encodes CDR1 MDHEN and CDR2 SYDVKM. The CDR3 DNA sequence: TGTGCCAGCAGTTTGACAGGGAGGCCGAGCTCCTATAATTCACCCCTCCACTTT. It encodes CASSLTGRPSSYNSPLHF.

The chain employs TRBV18 and TRBJ1-4, with D unclear. Trimming pared 2 bases from V and 0 bases from J, leaving 10 bases between. This CDR3 has 16 amino acids. CDR1 KGHSH and CDR2 LQKENI come from the germline V gene. The CDR3 sequence: CASSPWRPTTNEKLFF. The CDR3 DNA sequence: TGTGCCAGCTCACCATGGCGGCCAACAACTAATGAAAAACTGTTTTTT.

A note on this clone: At one end the junction does not follow the germline gene, possibly because of a read error. The chain links TRBV28 to TRBJ1-1; D perhaps matches TRBD1 (5 bases). Germline V lookup: CDR1 MDHEN, CDR2 SYDVKM. This CDR3 region has 13 residues. The CDR3 here is CASTLGQGTEAFF. The CDR3 bases are TGTGCCAGCACTTTAGGTCAGGGAACTGAAGCTTTCTTT.

As concerns this clone: At one end, the junction sequence differs from germline, possibly due to a read error. This chain uses TRBV4-1 with TRBJ2-4; 7 bases align to TRBD2. Germline CDR1 and CDR2: MGHRA and YSYEKL. The CDR3 totals 15 residues. The CDR3 nucleotides read TGCGCCAGCAGCCAACTTCGACTAGCCCAAAACATTCAGTACTTC. This encodes CASSQLRLAQNIQYF.

Worth noting for this clone: This CDR3 is also generated by other DNA sequences in the sample. The genes are TRBV3-1 (or the pseudogene TRBV3-2) and TRBJ2-7; 13 bases match TRBD2. The CDR3 length is 15 residues. CDR1 LGHDT and CDR2 YNNKEL come from the germline V gene (reference sequence). The V gene end was trimmed by 6 bases and the J gene end by 3 bases; junction bases not matched to a gene: 5. CDR3 DNA: TGTGCCAGCAGTCCGACTAGCGGGGGGTACTACGAGCAGTACTTC. The encoded protein is CASSPTSGGYYEQYF.

The chain couples TRBV5-1 to TRBJ1-4; D not resolved. The CDR3 contains 13 residues. Germline V gene lookup returns CDR1 SGHRS and CDR2 YFSETQ. Trimming removed 3 bases from V and 6 bases from J, with 9 bases in between. CDR3 in DNA: TGCGCCAGCAGCTGGGAGAATGATGAAAAACTGTTTTTT. It encodes CASSWENDEKLFF.

This chain connects TRBV2 to TRBJ1-3; 7 bases align to TRBD1. Germline V gene lookup returns CDR1 SNHLY and CDR2 FYNNEI. V lost 4 bases and J lost 4; bases outside the gene matches: 7. The CDR3 covers 15 residues. CDR3 DNA: TGTGCCAGCAGTGGACAGGGACTCCGAGGAAACACCATATATTTT. Translating gives CASSGQGLRGNTIYF. The variable domain in full, completed from reference TRBV2 and TRBJ1-3, reads EPEVTQTPSHQVTQMGQEVILRCVPISNHLYFYWYRQILGQKVEFLVSFYNNEISEKSEIFDDQFSVERPDGSNFTLKIRSTKLEDSAMYFCASSGQGLRGNTIYFGEGSWLTVV.

V usage is TRBV18 and J usage is TRBJ2-5; D might be TRBD2 (6 bases). V was clipped by 3 bases and J by 4 bases, with 9 bases between them. The CDR3 is 13 residues long. CDR1 is KGHSH, CDR2 LQKENI, per germline. The DNA for the CDR3 is TGTGCCAGCTCACCCGCGGGGCGAGAGACCCAGTACTTC. It specifies CASSPAGRETQYF.

To note about this clone: Other DNA sequences of this sample code for an identical CDR3. The V and J genes are TRBV19 and TRBJ2-1; 12 bases are a match to TRBD2. This CDR3 contains 16 residues. With 4 bases clipped from V and 2 bases from J, the junction kept 3 bases outside the gene matches. CDR1 LNHDA and CDR2 SQIVND come from the germline V gene (reference sequence). The DNA for the CDR3 is TGTGCCAGTAGTACCCGACTAGCGGGGGCCTACAATGAGCAGTTCTTC. Protein product: CASSTRLAGAYNEQFF.

The chain is built from TRBV20-1 and TRBJ2-1; D is perhaps TRBD2 (5 bases). V was shortened by 3 bases and J by 10 bases, with 10 bases between the two germline ends. Germline V gene data show CDR1 as DFQATT and CDR2 as SNEGSKA (reference sequence). The CDR3 loop spans 11 amino acids. The CDR3 nucleotides are TGCAGTGCTAGCTCAAGAGGGGAGCAGTTCTTC. This translates into CSASSRGEQFF.

The rearrangement uses TRBV12-5 and TRBJ1-2; D is possibly TRBD1 (6 bases). This CDR3 has 13 residues. Germline assignment: CDR1 LGHNT and CDR2 FRNRAP. V gave up 6 bases and J gave up 5 bases, with 13 bases separating them. The CDR3 loop is CASGQDRLYGYTF. The CDR3 nucleotides read TGTGCTAGTGGCCAGGACAGACTTTATGGCTACACCTTC.

This chain uses TRBV5-5 with TRBJ2-7; tentative D call: TRBD2 (6 bases). V gave up 0 bases and J gave up 0 bases, with 13 bases separating them. CDR1 is SGHKS, CDR2 YYEKEE, per germline (reference sequence). The CDR3 consists of 16 residues. In DNA form, the CDR3 reads TGTGCCAGCAGCTTGGGGGTTCGGGGGAACTCCTACGAGCAGTACTTC. It translates to CASSLGVRGNSYEQYF.

Comment on this clone: Other DNA sequences from this sample encode an identical CDR3 as well. The chain carries TRBV28 and TRBJ1-4, with D perhaps matching TRBD1 (5 bases). The CDR3 sequence is 13 residues long. Deletions cut 4 bases from V and 8 bases from J, with 11 bases between. Germline-derived CDR1 and CDR2 are MDHEN and SYDVKM. The CDR3 loop reads CASSSQGREKLFF. In DNA form, the CDR3 reads TGTGCCAGCAGTTCGCAGGGTCGGGAAAAACTGTTTTTT.

This sequence joins TRBV29-1 and TRBJ2-1, with 8 bases matching TRBD2. CDR1 and CDR2 from the germline V gene are SQVTM and ANQGSEA. This CDR3 is built from 17 residues. Trimming took 3 bases from V and 2 from J; bases not matched to a gene: 12. CDR3 loop: CSVEGGGYTFAYNEQFF. CDR3 nucleotide sequence: TGCAGCGTTGAGGGCGGGGGGTACACCTTCGCCTACAATGAGCAGTTCTTC.

The J gene is TRBJ1-6, the V gene TRBV25-1; 7 nucleotides agree with TRBD1. Germline V lookup: CDR1 MGHDK, CDR2 SYGVNS. Germline trimming cut 4 bases from V and 6 bases from J; bases unmatched to any gene: 3. The CDR3 runs 14 residues. DNA of the CDR3: TGTGCCAGCAGTGGGGACAGACGTAATTCACCCCTCCACTTT. Translating it yields CASSGDRRNSPLHF.

The chain is built from TRBV7-9 and TRBJ1-1, with 7 bases identical to TRBD1. This CDR3 spans 13 amino acids. V lost 7 bases and J lost 3; bases outside the gene matches: 5. Germline V gene sequence: CDR1 SEHNR, CDR2 FQNEAQ (reference sequence). The CDR3 DNA sequence: TGTGCCAGCAAGGGGGCGGGGTACACTGAAGCTTTCTTT. Protein sequence: CASKGAGYTEAFF. The variable domain in full, with the rest retrieved from reference TRBV7-9 and TRBJ1-1, is DTGVSQNPRHKITKRGQNVTFRCDPISEHNRLYWYRQTLGQGPEFLTYFQNEAQLEKSRLLSDRFSAERPKGSFSTLEIQRTEQGDSAMYLCASKGAGYTEAFFGQGTRLTVV.

The table lists this clone with many counts. V and J are TRBV2 and TRBJ1-1, with a tentative D call TRBD1 (6 bases). Looked up from germline, CDR1 is SNHLY and CDR2 is FYNNEI. This CDR3 contains 14 residues. V lost 6 bases and J 1 base, leaving 12 bases between the germline ends. CDR3 sequence reads: CASSAGQTNTEAFF. In nucleotides, the CDR3 is TGTGCCAGCAGCGCCGGACAGACGAACACTGAAGCTTTCTTT.

The table lists this clone with a count of one. This chain connects TRBV5-1 to TRBJ2-7; 8 bases align to TRBD2. The germline V gene encodes CDR1 SGHRS and CDR2 YFSETQ. The length of the CDR3 is 18 residues. V lost 4 bases to trimming and J lost 0 bases; unmatched junction nucleotides: 15. The DNA of the CDR3 is TGCGCCAGCAGCCACCGGGGTAGCGGGGCCCCTAGCTCCTACGAGCAGTACTTC. It specifies CASSHRGSGAPSSYEQYF.

V and J are TRBV18 and TRBJ1-4; 11 nucleotides line up with TRBD1. V shed 6 bases, J shed 7 bases, and the junction held 1 base outside the gene matches. This CDR3 comprises 13 residues. Germline assignment: CDR1 KGHSH and CDR2 LQKENI. The CDR3 loop reads CASSGTGGEKLFF. CDR3 bases: TGTGCCAGCTCCGGGACAGGGGGTGAAAAACTGTTTTTT.

The J gene is TRBJ2-1, the V gene TRBV2; TRBD2 matches 10 bases. This CDR3 contains 18 residues. Trimming removed 1 base from V and 0 bases from J; junction bases left unmatched: 6. Germline V gives CDR1 SNHLY, CDR2 FYNNEI. CDR3 DNA sequence: TGTGCCAGCAGTGAAGAAATCACTAGCGGGGTCTCCTACAATGAGCAGTTCTTC. It encodes CASSEEITSGVSYNEQFF.

This chain uses TRBV7-8 with TRBJ2-4; 7 bases line up with TRBD2. Germline CDR1 and CDR2: SGHVS and FQNEAQ. The CDR3 spans 14 residues. The trim removed 4 bases at V and 7 bases at J, leaving 7 bases unmatched. CDR3: CASSSPGGRNIQYF. Written as DNA, the CDR3 is TGTGCCAGCAGCTCGCCGGGGGGTAGGAACATTCAGTACTTC.

The V and J genes are TRBV6-6 and TRBJ2-5; D may be TRBD1 (5 bases). The length of the CDR3 is 14 residues. The V end lost 10 bases, the J end lost 2 bases, and 17 bases lay between the germline ends. CDR1 is MNHNY, CDR2 SVGAGI, per germline (reference sequence). The CDR3 sequence is CAIGHPELQETQYF. CDR3 DNA: TGTGCCATCGGACACCCAGAGCTGCAAGAGACCCAGTACTTC.

The chain links TRBV12-3 or TRBV12-4 to TRBJ2-1, with a tentative D call TRBD2 (5 bases). Trimming took 7 bases from V and 10 from J, leaving 17 bases between them. The CDR3 sequence is 13 residues long. The CDR3 DNA reads as TGTGCCAGCACCTCGACACCCACGGGGGAGCAGTTCTTC. Its translation: CASTSTPTGEQFF.

This chain joins TRBV7-9 and TRBJ1-1; possibly TRBD1 for D (5 bases). CDR1 and CDR2 (germline): SEHNR, FQNEAQ (reference sequence). This CDR3 comprises 13 residues. With 5 bases removed from V and 7 bases from J, the gap between germline ends came to 14 bases. The CDR3 bases are TGTGCCAGCAGCCCTCTTGGGGGGGGTGAAGCTTTCTTT. It codes for CASSPLGGGEAFF. Together with reference TRBV7-9 and TRBJ1-1, the CDR3 gives the full variable domain: DTGVSQNPRHKITKRGQNVTFRCDPISEHNRLYWYRQTLGQGPEFLTYFQNEAQLEKSRLLSDRFSAERPKGSFSTLEIQRTEQGDSAMYLCASSPLGGGEAFFGQGTRLTVV.

The chain recombines TRBV2 with TRBJ2-1, with TRBD2 as a possible D gene (6 bases). CDR1 SNHLY and CDR2 FYNNEI come from the germline V gene. The germline V and J ends were trimmed by 7 bases and 3 bases, with 10 bases remaining between them. This CDR3 has 13 amino acids. The CDR3 nucleotides read TGTGCCAGCACGGAGGGGAACTACAATGAGCAGTTCTTC. Translating gives CASTEGNYNEQFF. Full variable domain (missing parts from reference TRBV2 and TRBJ2-1): EPEVTQTPSHQVTQMGQEVILRCVPISNHLYFYWYRQILGQKVEFLVSFYNNEISEKSEIFDDQFSVERPDGSNFTLKIRSTKLEDSAMYFCASTEGNYNEQFFGPGTRLTVL.